Sequencing of this T cell receptor beta chain was carried out in a study of cytomegalovirus exposure and HLA in healthy donors. V was cut by 4 bases and J by 3 bases, with 17 bases left in between. The CDR3 is 15 residues long. PCR employed 60 Vbeta and 13 Jbeta primers. Data came from immunoSEQ multiplex PCR; TCRdb stores just in-frame clones and leaves some out. The table has hundreds of thousands of clones, 76% seen once. The clonotype was recovered from a man between 18 and 29 years old in good health and CMV-seronegative. This chain connects TRBV5-3 to TRBJ2-7, with D possibly matching TRBD2 (7 bases). TRBV5-3 is sorted into the ORF group, with uncertain function. The sequencing sample was made of PBMCs. The CDR3 DNA is TGTGCCAGAAGCCCTACAGGGCGGGAGAACTACGAGCAGTACTTC. Translated, it gives CARSPTGRENYEQYF.